This T cell receptor (beta chain) was captured in a study of blood T cell repertoires in COVID-19. As for the study in general: The cDNA or gDNA used as material had been derived from T cells, B-cell-depleted T cells, or PBMCs.

Only in-frame clones appear in the TCRdb table, and some are missing; sequencing was by immunoSEQ multiplex PCR. The repertoire holds some 150,000 clones, with 80% to 90% as singletons. The V and J ends lost 6 bases and 4 bases respectively, with 14 bases between them. Germline V gene sequence: CDR1 LGHNT, CDR2 FRNRAP. The CDR3 consists of 14 residues. This chain connects TRBV12-5 to TRBJ2-3; a possible D gene is TRBD2 (5 bases). The TCR originated in a woman aged 70 to 79 with acute or convalescent COVID-19. What was sequenced was peripheral blood. In DNA, the CDR3 is TGTGCTAGTGGCCCGGGAAGAGCGGCAGATACGCAGTATTTT. Translating gives CASGPGRAADTQYF.